This T cell receptor (beta chain) appears in the sequencing data of a study of T cells after yellow fever vaccination. Study in general: The fractions with low cell numbers were processed using SMART-Seq v4 Ultra Low Input.

Generation of TCR cDNA used 5'RACE template switching (which added a universal primer site and UMIs). Via MiXCR, TCRdb re-called the 5' RACE reads, giving one row per CDR3 protein. The data show a few hundred thousand distinct CDR3 sequences, around 21% seen once. Study-level findings and limits: Booster samples showed a return of most primary-vaccination clones (around 96% CD4, 70% to 90% CD8).

The V gene lost 4 bases and the J gene lost 4 bases, with 17 bases spanning the gap. Germline assignment: CDR1 SGDLS and CDR2 YYNGEE. The CDR3 is made up of 15 amino acids. This clonotype was seen only a few times. Its antigen is unknown. The sequence was obtained from a young man who received the YFV17D yellow fever vaccine. The sample consisted of PBMCs, taken 15 days after the yellow fever booster vaccination. The rearrangement joins TRBV9 to TRBJ1-2; possible D gene TRBD1, 5 bases. The CDR3 DNA reads TGTGCCAGCAGCCCCGGGGGAGGGCTTAGCTATGGCTACACCTTC. Protein: CASSPGGGLSYGYTF.